The next 17 T cell receptor beta chains were all read from a single sample in a study of OX40 agonist ivuxolimab in advanced cancers. The library was produced with the immunoSEQ multiplex PCR assay. TCRdb stores this immuneACCESS table with in-frame sequences only. Part of the clones is absent; in the studies checked, under half of the shortfall reflects unresolved V genes, and no reason is known for the rest. Recorded for this sample are some 10,000 clones; about four fifths of them occurred a single time. About 40% of the sample is in the top ten clones. Specimen: CD4+ or CD8+ T cells sorted from blood, collected in a trial of the OX40 agonist ivuxolimab. These TCRs come from an adult with an advanced solid tumor such as melanoma, head and neck, liver or kidney cancer.

This chain connects TRBV15 to TRBJ2-2, with no clear D. V was shortened by 1 base and J by 7 bases, with 7 bases between the two germline ends. This CDR3 comprises 13 residues. Germline CDR1 is LNHNV and CDR2 is YYDKDF (reference sequence). CDR3 in DNA: TGTGCCACCAGCAGAGGGGGTAGCGGGGAGCTGTTTTTT. Its protein product is CATSRGGSGELFF.

The chain joins TRBV5-1 to TRBJ1-2; no definite D call. The CDR3 consists of 12 residues. V lost 0 bases to trimming and J lost 4 bases, with 4 bases between them. Germline-derived CDR1 and CDR2 are SGHRS and YFSETQ. The CDR3 DNA sequence: TGCGCCAGCAGCTTGGGCGGCTATGGCTACACCTTC. Translating it yields CASSLGGYGYTF. The complete variable domain, with remaining parts taken from reference TRBV5-1 and TRBJ1-2, reads KAGVTQTPRYLIKTRGQQVTLSCSPISGHRSVSWYQQTPGQGLQFLFEYFSETQRNKGNFPGRFSGRQFSNSRSEMNVSTLELGDSALYLCASSLGGYGYTFGSGTRLTVV.

CDR3 sequence: CASSELGAMGHQPQHF. The DNA for the CDR3 is TGCGCCAGCAGTGAGCTGGGGGCGATGGGACATCAGCCCCAGCATTTT. J is TRBJ1-5 and V is TRBV10-1; D is perhaps TRBD1 (6 bases). V lost 2 bases and J lost 5, with 16 bases in between. The germline gives CDR1 WNHNN, CDR2 SYGVQD (reference sequence). CDR3 length equals 16 residues.

The rearrangement joins TRBV6-1 to TRBJ2-1; 13 nucleotides match TRBD2. Germline V gives CDR1 MNHNS, CDR2 SASEGT. The CDR3 sequence is 15 residues long. V dropped 1 base and J dropped 6; count of bases not matched to a gene: 0. The CDR3 nucleotides are TGTGCCAGCAGTGAAGGGACTAGCGGGAGCAATGAGCAGTTCTTC. It yields the protein CASSEGTSGSNEQFF.

This chain connects TRBV29-1 to TRBJ2-7; D gene uncertain. The V end was cut by 0 bases, the J end by 5 bases, with 8 bases between. The germline V gene has CDR1 SQVTM and CDR2 ANQGSEA. The CDR3 contains 12 residues. DNA for the CDR3: TGCAGCGTTGAAGATACTGGGAACGAGCAGTACTTC. Translating it yields CSVEDTGNEQYF.

By share, this clone counts as medium-sized (0.01 to 0.1%). The rearrangement joins TRBV28 to TRBJ1-5; D remains unclear. In germline, CDR1 is MDHEN, CDR2 SYDVKM. The V end was cut by 5 bases, the J end by 0 bases, with 8 bases between. This CDR3 region has 14 residues. CDR3 DNA: TGTGCCAGCAGTCTCGATTATAGCAATCAGCCCCAGCATTTT. Its protein is CASSLDYSNQPQHF.

This chain uses TRBV5-6 with TRBJ1-2, with TRBD1 identical over 8 bases. CDR3 size: 17 residues. CDR1 is SGHDT and CDR2 is YYEEEE in the germline V gene. V trimming: 0 bases; J trimming: 8 bases; junction bases outside the gene matches: 15. CDR3 nucleotide sequence: TGTGCCAGCAGCTTGGCCGGGACAGGACCCCTATCTTACGGCTACACCTTC. Residues: CASSLAGTGPLSYGYTF.

The J gene is TRBJ2-1, the V gene TRBV6-5; 7 bases agree with TRBD2. The CDR3 runs 14 residues. CDR1 MNHEY and CDR2 SVGAGI come from the germline V gene. V trimming: 5 bases; J trimming: 0 bases; junction bases outside the gene matches: 1. CDR3 protein: CASSGGGSYNEQFF. The CDR3 nucleotides are TGTGCCAGCAGTGGGGGGGGCTCCTACAATGAGCAGTTCTTC.

This chain links TRBV28 with TRBJ1-4; D remains ambiguous. Per germline, CDR1 MDHEN and CDR2 SYDVKM. Deletions cut 7 bases from V and 10 bases from J, with 13 bases between. This CDR3 is 12 amino acids long. The CDR3 region is CASTPPRGKLFF. The CDR3 nucleotides read TGTGCCAGCACCCCACCGAGAGGAAAACTGTTTTTT.

The chain is built from TRBV27 and TRBJ2-7, with 7 bases that match TRBD2. Germline CDR1 and CDR2: MNHEY and SMNVEV (reference sequence). CDR3 length: 14 residues. V lost 5 bases to trimming and J lost 0 bases; unmatched junction nucleotides: 4. In nucleotides, the CDR3 is TGTGCCAGCAGTGCGGGGGTCGGCTCCTACGAGCAGTACTTC. This encodes CASSAGVGSYEQYF.

This rearrangement joins TRBV19 to TRBJ2-1; D is unresolved. V gave up 1 base and J gave up 4 bases, with 5 bases separating them. CDR1 and CDR2 from the germline V gene are LNHDA and SQIVND (reference sequence). CDR3 length: 13 amino acids. CDR3 bases: TGTGCCAGTAGTATAGGTCTGTACAATGAGCAGTTCTTC. Its protein product is CASSIGLYNEQFF. Full variable domain (remainder filled in from reference TRBV19 and TRBJ2-1): DGGITQSPKYLFRKEGQNVTLSCEQNLNHDAMYWYRQDPGQGLRLIYYSQIVNDFQKGDIAEGYSVSREKKESFPLTVTSAQKNPTAFYLCASSIGLYNEQFFGPGTRLTVL.

The rearrangement joins TRBV9 to TRBJ1-4; TRBD1 matches at 9 bases. Trimming at V came to 4 bases and at J to 12 bases, leaving 10 bases not matched to a gene. There are 14 residues in the CDR3. The germline V gene has CDR1 SGDLS and CDR2 YYNGEE. The DNA of the CDR3 is TGTGCCAGCAGCCCTAGGGACAGGGAGAATCAACTGTTTTTT. Encoded protein: CASSPRDRENQLFF.

J is TRBJ1-5 and V is TRBV28; D may be TRBD1 (5 bases). Germline CDR1 and CDR2: MDHEN and SYDVKM. The CDR3 spans 13 residues. The ends were cut back, 4 bases at V and 6 bases at J, with 10 bases in the middle. CDR3 nucleotides: TGTGCCAGCAGTTCTCCAGGGTTTCAGCCCCAGCATTTT. This codes for CASSSPGFQPQHF.

The genes are TRBV19 and TRBJ2-1, with 7 bases aligning to TRBD2. The CDR3 extends over 15 amino acids. Germline loops: CDR1 LNHDA, CDR2 SQIVND (reference sequence). V lost 5 bases and J lost 0; bases outside the gene matches: 4. The CDR3 DNA is TGTGCCAGTAGTGCGACTAGCAGCTCCTACAATGAGCAGTTCTTC. This translates into CASSATSSSYNEQFF.

The J gene is TRBJ1-4, the V gene TRBV6-1, with 7 bases lining up with TRBD1. CDR1 MNHNS and CDR2 SASEGT come from the germline V gene. With V trimmed by 1 base and J by 0 bases, 2 bases remained unmatched. The CDR3 extends over 16 amino acids. The CDR3 DNA sequence: TGTGCCAGCAGTGAAGGACAGGGACCAACTAATGAAAAACTGTTTTTT. It translates to CASSEGQGPTNEKLFF.

This clone occurred once. A far larger clone is off by one base, so a read error is likely. The J gene is TRBJ1-2, the V gene TRBV5-1, with 7 bases matching TRBD1. Germline assignment: CDR1 SGHRS and CDR2 YFSETQ. There are 15 residues in the CDR3. J gave up 4 bases and V 4 bases, and 10 bases lay outside the gene matches. The DNA of the CDR3 is TGCGCCAGCAGCGGGGACCGGGACAGACTCTATGGCTACACCTTC. The encoded protein is CASSGDRDRLYGYTF.

This clone was picked up a small number of times. The V gene is TRBV5-1, the J gene TRBJ1-1, with D tentatively TRBD1 (5 bases). The germline V gene encodes CDR1 SGHRS and CDR2 YFSETQ. Trimming left V 0 bases short and J 1 base short, with 10 bases between. This CDR3 has 15 residues. In DNA form, the CDR3 reads TGCGCCAGCAGCTTGGTCGCGGGGGGGAACACTGAAGCTTTCTTT. Translated, it gives CASSLVAGGNTEAFF.